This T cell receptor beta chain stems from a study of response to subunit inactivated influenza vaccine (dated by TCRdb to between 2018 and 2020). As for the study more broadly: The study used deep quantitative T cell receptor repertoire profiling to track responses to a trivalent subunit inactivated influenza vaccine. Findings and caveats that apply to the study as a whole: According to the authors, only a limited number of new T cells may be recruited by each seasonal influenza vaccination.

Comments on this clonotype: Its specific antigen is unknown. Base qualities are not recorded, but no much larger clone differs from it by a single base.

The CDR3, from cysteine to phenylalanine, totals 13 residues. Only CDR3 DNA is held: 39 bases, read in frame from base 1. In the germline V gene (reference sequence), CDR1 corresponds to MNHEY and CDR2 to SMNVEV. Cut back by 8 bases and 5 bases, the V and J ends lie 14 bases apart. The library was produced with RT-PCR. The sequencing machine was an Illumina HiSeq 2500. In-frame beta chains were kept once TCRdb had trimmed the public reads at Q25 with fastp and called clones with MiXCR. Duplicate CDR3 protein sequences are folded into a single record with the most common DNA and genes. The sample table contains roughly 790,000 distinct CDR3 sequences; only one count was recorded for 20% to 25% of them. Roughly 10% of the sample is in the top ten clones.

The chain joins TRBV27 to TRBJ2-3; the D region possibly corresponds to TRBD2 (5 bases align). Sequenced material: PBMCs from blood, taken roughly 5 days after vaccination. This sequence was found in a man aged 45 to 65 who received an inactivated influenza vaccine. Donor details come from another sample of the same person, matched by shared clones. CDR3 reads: CASGGVAVDTQYF. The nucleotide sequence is TGTGCCAGCGGAGGAGTAGCCGTAGATACGCAGTATTTT.